The 20 T cell receptor beta chains below all came from one sample that was sequenced in a study of PD-1 blockade in classical Hodgkin lymphoma. The time point: cycle 4 day 1 (C4D1), after less than seven weeks of nivolumab. Following autologous stem cell transplantation, relapse occurred in every patient, and exposure to brentuximab vedotin varied. Method: immunoSEQ multiplex PCR; TCRdb's copy keeps in-frame clones and lacks some. The profile shows 100,000 or so clones, approximately 94% of them singletons. This sample comprised peripheral blood mononuclear cells (PBMCs), obtained before the fourth cycle of nivolumab. The receptor source for this set is a human donor with classical Hodgkin lymphoma.

This clone was recorded once. The V gene is TRBV5-1, the J gene TRBJ2-3, with 12 bases lining up with TRBD2. The CDR3 totals 17 residues. Germline V gene lookup returns CDR1 SGHRS and CDR2 YFSETQ. The V gene end was trimmed by 3 bases and the J gene end by 2 bases; junction bases not matched to a gene: 7. CDR3 sequence: CASSSRLAGEYTDTQYF. CDR3 DNA sequence: TGCGCCAGCAGCTCACGACTAGCGGGGGAATACACAGATACGCAGTATTTT. The full variable domain, its missing parts supplied by reference TRBV5-1 and TRBJ2-3, is KAGVTQTPRYLIKTRGQQVTLSCSPISGHRSVSWYQQTPGQGLQFLFEYFSETQRNKGNFPGRFSGRQFSNSRSEMNVSTLELGDSALYLCASSSRLAGEYTDTQYFGPGTRLTVL.

The rearrangement joins TRBV4-2 to TRBJ2-1; the D is unclear. CDR1 and CDR2 from the germline V gene are LGHNA and YNFKEQ. The CDR3 sequence is 15 residues long. Trimming shortened V by 3 bases and J by 9 bases, and 18 bases separated the two germline ends. CDR3 bases: TGTGCCAGCAGCCAGGATTCCGCTATAGCCGCTGAGCAGTTCTTC. Translated: CASSQDSAIAAEQFF.

J is TRBJ2-7 and V is TRBV6-6; 9 bases fit TRBD1. The germline V gene has CDR1 MNHNY and CDR2 SVGAGI (reference sequence). CDR3 length equals 15 residues. V was pared by 6 bases and J by 6 bases, with 12 bases of the junction left unmatched. CDR3 coding DNA: TGTGCCAGCAGCCAATTTCGGGGACAGGGCGGCGAGCAGTACTTC. It codes for CASSQFRGQGGEQYF.

With regard to this clone: One end of the junction varies from germline; a read error may be responsible. This chain uses TRBV4-1 with TRBJ2-7; D not resolved. Germline V CDR1 and CDR2: MGHRA, YSYEKL. The CDR3 loop spans 17 amino acids. CDR3 loop: CANSQVNLVAHSYEQYF. The CDR3 nucleotides are TGCGCCAACAGCCAAGTAAATCTGGTAGCCCACTCCTACGAGCAGTACTTC.

The chain carries TRBV29-1 and TRBJ1-2; 7 nucleotides line up with TRBD1. The CDR3 has 13 amino acids. Germline lookup yields CDR1 SQVTM and CDR2 ANQGSEA. J gave up 4 bases and V 8 bases, and 10 bases lay outside the gene matches. CDR3 DNA: TGCAGCATACTACAGGGGCATTCCTATGGCTACACCTTC. Protein sequence: CSILQGHSYGYTF.

In regard to this clone: Other DNA variants within this sample encode the same CDR3. The chain couples TRBV20-1 to TRBJ2-5; 7 positions agree with TRBD1. J lost 4 bases, V lost 6 bases, and 2 bases had no gene match. Germline lookup yields CDR1 DFQATT and CDR2 SNEGSKA (reference sequence). This CDR3 spans 11 amino acids. The DNA of the CDR3 is TGCAGTGCCCGGACAGGAGAGACCCAGTACTTC. Translating it yields CSARTGETQYF.

This chain uses TRBV5-4 with TRBJ2-2; the match to TRBD1 covers 7 bases. This CDR3 is 14 amino acids long. CDR1 is SGHNT and CDR2 is YYREEE in the germline V gene (reference sequence). V lost 2 bases and J lost 7; bases outside the gene matches: 5. CDR3 amino acids: CASSFLQGYGELFF. CDR3 nucleotide sequence: TGTGCCAGCAGCTTCCTACAGGGGTACGGGGAGCTGTTTTTT. Variable domain in full (rest from reference TRBV5-4 and TRBJ2-2): ETGVTQSPTHLIKTRGQQVTLRCSSQSGHNTVSWYQQALGQGPQFIFQYYREEENGRGNFPPRFSGLQFPNYSSELNVNALELDDSALYLCASSFLQGYGELFFGEGSRLTVL.

This clone was detected only once. The CDR3 DNA is TGTGCCAGCAGCTTAAGTCAAATCGGGGAGCTGTTTTTT. Amino acids: CASSLSQIGELFF. This chain uses TRBV5-4 with TRBJ2-2; unclear D gene. Deletions cut 2 bases from V and 7 bases from J, with 9 bases between. Germline CDR1 SGHNT, CDR2 YYREEE (reference sequence). The CDR3 is made up of 13 amino acids.

The rearrangement joins TRBV28 to TRBJ1-2, with unresolved D. The V end was cut by 10 bases, the J end by 4 bases, with 16 bases between. Germline CDR1 is MDHEN and CDR2 is SYDVKM. CDR3 length: 13 amino acids. The CDR3 loop reads CATDTNDSYGYTF. The CDR3 DNA follows: TGTGCCACCGACACCAACGACTCCTATGGCTACACCTTC.

This clone was seen just once. The chain has TRBV7-9 and TRBJ2-1; 8 nucleotides align to TRBD2. Germline values: CDR1 SEHNR, CDR2 FQNEAQ (reference sequence). The CDR3 loop spans 16 amino acids. V shed 2 bases and J 8 bases; nucleotides not matched to a gene: 11. This CDR3 is CASSLITGGPGHEQFF. CDR3 sequence (DNA): TGTGCCAGCAGCTTAATCACGGGAGGGCCCGGACATGAGCAGTTCTTC.

The CDR3 sequence: CADRQGWRYSNQPQHF. The CDR3 DNA follows: TGTGCCGACCGACAGGGTTGGCGGTATAGCAATCAGCCCCAGCATTTT. The V call is TRBV14, the J call TRBJ1-5, with 7 bases identical to TRBD1. The CDR3 extends over 16 amino acids. CDR1 and CDR2 from the germline V gene are SGHDN and FVKESK. V dropped 11 bases and J dropped 0; count of bases not matched to a gene: 13.

This clone has only one observation. The rearrangement joins TRBV9 to TRBJ2-3, with D tentatively TRBD1 (6 bases). In germline, CDR1 is SGDLS, CDR2 YYNGEE. The CDR3 is 15 residues long. Trimming took off 2 bases at V and 0 bases at J, with 10 bases between the two ends. CDR3 amino acids: CASSVRDTSTDTQYF. DNA of the CDR3: TGTGCCAGCAGCGTGAGGGACACGAGCACAGATACGCAGTATTTT.

The V and J genes are TRBV6-6 and TRBJ1-2; D may be TRBD1 (5 bases). Germline values: CDR1 MNHNY, CDR2 SVGAGI (reference sequence). V was trimmed by 8 bases and J by 7 bases, leaving 20 bases between them. The CDR3 is 14 amino acids. The CDR3 reads CASRNGPGVPGYTF. CDR3 bases: TGTGCCAGCCGTAACGGCCCGGGGGTACCTGGCTACACCTTC.

This chain connects TRBV15 to TRBJ2-4, with D perhaps matching TRBD2 (5 bases). With 0 bases removed from V and 8 bases from J, the gap between germline ends came to 17 bases. This CDR3 is 16 amino acids long. Germline loops: CDR1 LNHNV, CDR2 YYDKDF (reference sequence). CDR3 bases: TGTGCCACCAGCAGAGATCCGGGGATTTATATGGACATTCAGTACTTC. It codes for CATSRDPGIYMDIQYF.

The V call is TRBV7-9, the J call TRBJ1-1; D is ambiguous. CDR1 SEHNR and CDR2 FQNEAQ come from the germline V gene (reference sequence). V lost 5 bases to trimming and J lost 2 bases, with 3 bases between them. This CDR3 region has 11 residues. This CDR3 reads CASSENTEAFF. The CDR3 DNA is TGTGCCAGCAGCGAAAACACTGAAGCTTTCTTT.

The V gene is TRBV5-6, the J gene TRBJ2-5; 7 bases line up with TRBD1. The CDR3 contains 15 residues. CDR1 SGHDT and CDR2 YYEEEE come from the germline V gene. J was trimmed by 0 bases and V by 4 bases; bases with no gene match: 6. The CDR3 sequence is CASSRDRTYQETQYF. The CDR3 region has the DNA TGTGCCAGCAGCCGGGACAGAACTTACCAAGAGACCCAGTACTTC.

The chain uses TRBV9 and TRBJ2-3; no firm D call. The CDR3 contains 15 residues. Germline lookup yields CDR1 SGDLS and CDR2 YYNGEE. Trimming pared 0 bases from V and 2 bases from J, leaving 10 bases between. The CDR3 region is CASSVDGRPTDTQYF. CDR3 nucleotides: TGTGCCAGCAGCGTAGATGGCAGGCCCACAGATACGCAGTATTTT.

This chain links TRBV27 with TRBJ2-7; 12 bases map to TRBD2. The junction had 2 bases not matched to a gene; V was cut back by 3 bases and J by 2 bases. The CDR3 is made up of 15 amino acids. Germline-derived CDR1 and CDR2 are MNHEY and SMNVEV (reference sequence). CDR3 DNA sequence: TGTGCCAGCAGTTTGAGGACTAGCGGGGCCTACGAGCAGTACTTC. Translated: CASSLRTSGAYEQYF.

The chain links TRBV10-2 to TRBJ2-1; 7 positions agree with TRBD2. Germline values: CDR1 WSHSY, CDR2 SAAADI. Trimming at V came to 5 bases and at J to 5 bases, leaving 9 bases not matched to a gene. The CDR3 spans 15 residues. The CDR3 region is CASSSPREINNEQFF. The CDR3 nucleotides are TGCGCCAGCAGTTCTCCGCGGGAGATAAACAATGAGCAGTTCTTC.

The genes are TRBV28 and TRBJ2-1; 7 bases agree with TRBD2. The CDR3 covers 17 residues. The trim removed 3 bases at V and 4 bases at J, leaving 12 bases unmatched. Germline V gene lookup returns CDR1 MDHEN and CDR2 SYDVKM. The CDR3 DNA reads TGTGCCAGCAGTTTGTTCTCTGGCGGGGGATATTACAATGAGCAGTTCTTC. Its translation: CASSLFSGGGYYNEQFF.